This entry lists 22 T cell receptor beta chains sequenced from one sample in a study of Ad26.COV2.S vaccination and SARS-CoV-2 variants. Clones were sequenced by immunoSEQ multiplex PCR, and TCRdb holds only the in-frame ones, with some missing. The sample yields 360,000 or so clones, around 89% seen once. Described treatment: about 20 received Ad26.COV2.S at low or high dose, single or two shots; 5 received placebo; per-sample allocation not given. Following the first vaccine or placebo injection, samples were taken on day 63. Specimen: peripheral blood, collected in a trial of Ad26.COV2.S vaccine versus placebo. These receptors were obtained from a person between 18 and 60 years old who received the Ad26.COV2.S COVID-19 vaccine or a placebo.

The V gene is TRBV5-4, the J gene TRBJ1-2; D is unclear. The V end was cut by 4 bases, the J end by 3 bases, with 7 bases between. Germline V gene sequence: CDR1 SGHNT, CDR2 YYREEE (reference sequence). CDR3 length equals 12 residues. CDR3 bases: TGTGCCAGCAGCGACCGGGACTATGGCTACACCTTC. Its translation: CASSDRDYGYTF.

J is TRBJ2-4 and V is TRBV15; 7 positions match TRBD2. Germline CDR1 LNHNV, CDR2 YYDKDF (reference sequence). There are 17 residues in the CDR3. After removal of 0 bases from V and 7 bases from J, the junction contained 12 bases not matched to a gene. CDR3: CATSREQRQGSGNIQYF. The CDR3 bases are TGTGCCACCAGCAGAGAGCAGAGGCAGGGTAGCGGGAACATTCAGTACTTC.

CDR3 region: CASSLPTPEQFF. The CDR3 coding sequence is TGCGCCAGCAGCTTACCTACCCCAGAGCAGTTCTTC. This chain links TRBV5-1 with TRBJ2-1; D gene unclear. Germline CDR1 SGHRS, CDR2 YFSETQ. The CDR3 loop spans 12 amino acids. Trimming took 2 bases from V and 10 from J, leaving 10 bases between them. The whole variable domain, remainder taken from reference TRBV5-1 and TRBJ2-1, is KAGVTQTPRYLIKTRGQQVTLSCSPISGHRSVSWYQQTPGQGLQFLFEYFSETQRNKGNFPGRFSGRQFSNSRSEMNVSTLELGDSALYLCASSLPTPEQFFGPGTRLTVL.

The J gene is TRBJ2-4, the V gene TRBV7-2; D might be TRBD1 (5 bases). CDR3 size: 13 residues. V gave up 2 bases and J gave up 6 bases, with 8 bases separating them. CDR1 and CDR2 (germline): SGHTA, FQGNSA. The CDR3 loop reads CASSLNRLNIQYF. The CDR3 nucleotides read TGTGCCAGCAGCTTAAACAGGCTAAACATTCAGTACTTC.

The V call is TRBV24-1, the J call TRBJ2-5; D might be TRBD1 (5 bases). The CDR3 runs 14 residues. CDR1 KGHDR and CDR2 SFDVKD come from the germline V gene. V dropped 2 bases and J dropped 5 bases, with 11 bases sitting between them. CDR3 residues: CATSDSRQLETQYF. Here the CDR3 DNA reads TGTGCCACCAGTGATTCTCGACAGTTGGAGACCCAGTACTTC.

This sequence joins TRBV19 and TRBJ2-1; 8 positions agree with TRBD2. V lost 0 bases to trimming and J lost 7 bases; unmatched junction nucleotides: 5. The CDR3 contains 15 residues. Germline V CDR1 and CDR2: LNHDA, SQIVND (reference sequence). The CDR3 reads CASSIDRTSINEQFF. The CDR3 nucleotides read TGTGCCAGTAGTATAGACAGGACTAGCATAAATGAGCAGTTCTTC.

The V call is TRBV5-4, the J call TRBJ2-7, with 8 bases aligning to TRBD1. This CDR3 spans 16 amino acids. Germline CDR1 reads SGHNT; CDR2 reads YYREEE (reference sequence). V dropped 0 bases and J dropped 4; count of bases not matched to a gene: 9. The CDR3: CASSLEQGASVYEQYF. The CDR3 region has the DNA TGTGCCAGCAGCTTGGAGCAGGGGGCTTCGGTTTACGAGCAGTACTTC.

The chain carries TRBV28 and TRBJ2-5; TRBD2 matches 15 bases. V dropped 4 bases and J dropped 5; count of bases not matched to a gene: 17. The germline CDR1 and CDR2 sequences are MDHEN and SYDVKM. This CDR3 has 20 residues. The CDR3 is CASSSSGRGTSGGRRETQYF. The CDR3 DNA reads TGTGCCAGCAGTTCCTCCGGGAGAGGGACTAGCGGGGGGAGGAGGGAGACCCAGTACTTC.

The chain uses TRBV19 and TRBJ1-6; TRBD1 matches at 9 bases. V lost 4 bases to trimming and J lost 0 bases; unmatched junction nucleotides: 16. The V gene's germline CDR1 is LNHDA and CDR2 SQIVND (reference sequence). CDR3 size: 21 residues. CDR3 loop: CASSRSSGQGQLSSYNSPLHF. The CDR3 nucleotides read TGTGCCAGTAGTAGGTCCTCAGGACAGGGGCAACTCAGCTCCTATAATTCACCCCTCCACTTT.

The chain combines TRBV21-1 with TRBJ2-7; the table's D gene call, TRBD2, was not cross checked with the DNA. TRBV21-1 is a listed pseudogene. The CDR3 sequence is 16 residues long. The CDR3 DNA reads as TGTGCCAGCAGCAAAGGACTAGCGGGAGGGCCTGAAGAGCAGTACTTC. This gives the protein CASSKGLAGGPEEQYF.

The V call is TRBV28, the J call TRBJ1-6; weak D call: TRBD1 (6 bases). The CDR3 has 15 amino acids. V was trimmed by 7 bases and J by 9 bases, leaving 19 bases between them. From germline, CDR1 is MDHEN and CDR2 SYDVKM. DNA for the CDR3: TGTGCCAGCAAACCTCAGGGGCCAGAGGGTTCACCCCTCCACTTT. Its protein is CASKPQGPEGSPLHF.

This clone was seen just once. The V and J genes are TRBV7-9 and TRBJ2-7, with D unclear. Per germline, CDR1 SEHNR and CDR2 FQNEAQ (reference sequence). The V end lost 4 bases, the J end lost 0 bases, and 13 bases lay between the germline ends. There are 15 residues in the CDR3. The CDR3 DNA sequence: TGTGCCAGCAGCTCCTCCGGGCCTAGCTCCTACGAGCAGTACTTC. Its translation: CASSSSGPSSYEQYF.

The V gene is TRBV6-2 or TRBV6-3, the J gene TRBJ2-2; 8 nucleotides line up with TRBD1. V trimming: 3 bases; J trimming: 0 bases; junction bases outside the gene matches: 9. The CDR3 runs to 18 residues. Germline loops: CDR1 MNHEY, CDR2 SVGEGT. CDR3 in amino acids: CASSYTRTGPANTGELFF. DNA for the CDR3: TGTGCCAGCAGTTATACTAGGACAGGGCCCGCGAACACCGGGGAGCTGTTTTTT.

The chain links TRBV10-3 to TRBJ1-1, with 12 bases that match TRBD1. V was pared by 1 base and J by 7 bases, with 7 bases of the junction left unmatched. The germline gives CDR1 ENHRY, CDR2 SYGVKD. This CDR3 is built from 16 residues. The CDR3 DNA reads TGTGCCATCAGTGAGTTCCCGGGACAGGGGGCGGATGAAGCTTTCTTT. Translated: CAISEFPGQGADEAFF.

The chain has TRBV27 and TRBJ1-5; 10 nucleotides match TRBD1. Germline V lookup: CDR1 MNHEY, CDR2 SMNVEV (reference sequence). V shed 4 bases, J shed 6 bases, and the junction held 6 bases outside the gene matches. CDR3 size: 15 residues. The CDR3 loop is CASSSDRGSIQPQHF. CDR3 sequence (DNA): TGTGCCAGCAGTTCGGACAGGGGGAGTATTCAGCCCCAGCATTTT.

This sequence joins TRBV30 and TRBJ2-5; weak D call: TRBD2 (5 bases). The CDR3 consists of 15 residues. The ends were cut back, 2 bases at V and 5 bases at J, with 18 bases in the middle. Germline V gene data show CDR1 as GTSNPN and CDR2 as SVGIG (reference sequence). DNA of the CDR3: TGTGCCTGGAGTCTGAGCCGGGGATATGTTGAGACCCAGTACTTC. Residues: CAWSLSRGYVETQYF.

CDR3 protein: CATSRELAPGGDTQYF. CDR3 nucleotides: TGTGCCACCAGCAGAGAACTAGCCCCAGGGGGAGATACGCAGTATTTT. V usage is TRBV15 and J usage is TRBJ2-3, with D perhaps matching TRBD1 (7 bases). The CDR3 spans 16 residues. The germline CDR1 and CDR2 sequences are LNHNV and YYDKDF (reference sequence). V was cut by 0 bases and J by 5 bases, with 15 bases left in between.

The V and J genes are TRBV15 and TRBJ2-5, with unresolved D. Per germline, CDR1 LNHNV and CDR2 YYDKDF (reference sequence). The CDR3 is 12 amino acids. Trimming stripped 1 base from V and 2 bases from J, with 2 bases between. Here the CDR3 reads CATSRGQETQYF. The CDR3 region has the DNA TGTGCCACCAGCAGAGGGCAAGAGACCCAGTACTTC. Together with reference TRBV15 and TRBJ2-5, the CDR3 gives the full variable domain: DAMVIQNPRYQVTQFGKPVTLSCSQTLNHNVMYWYQQKSSQAPKLLFHYYDKDFNNEADTPDNFQSRRPNTSFCFLDIRSPGLGDTAMYLCATSRGQETQYFGPGTRLLVL.

The CDR3 nucleotides are TGTGCCAGCGGCAGGGAGCGCACAGATACGCAGTATTTT. Translation: CASGRERTDTQYF. The gene calls are TRBV9 and TRBJ2-3; tentatively, D is TRBD1 or TRBD2 (5 bases each). Trimming took 7 bases from V and 1 from J, leaving 10 bases between them. CDR1 SGDLS and CDR2 YYNGEE come from the germline V gene. The CDR3 has 13 amino acids.

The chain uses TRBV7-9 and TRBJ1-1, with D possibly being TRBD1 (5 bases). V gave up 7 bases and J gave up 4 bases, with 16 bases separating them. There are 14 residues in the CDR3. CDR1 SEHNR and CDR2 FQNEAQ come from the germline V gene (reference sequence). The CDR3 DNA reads TGTGCCAGCATCCCCGGACGGGGGTCCACTGAAGCTTTCTTT. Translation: CASIPGRGSTEAFF.

The CDR3 region is CASSWYNEQFF. The CDR3 bases are TGTGCCAGTAGTTGGTACAATGAGCAGTTCTTC. The V and J genes are TRBV19 and TRBJ2-1; D ambiguous. Germline V gene data show CDR1 as LNHDA and CDR2 as SQIVND (reference sequence). This CDR3 has 11 residues. V lost 5 bases and J lost 4, with 3 bases in between.

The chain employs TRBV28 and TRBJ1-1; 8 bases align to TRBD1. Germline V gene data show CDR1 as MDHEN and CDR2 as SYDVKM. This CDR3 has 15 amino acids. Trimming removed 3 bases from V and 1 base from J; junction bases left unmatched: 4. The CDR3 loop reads CASSFRGRENTEAFF. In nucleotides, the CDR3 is TGTGCCAGCAGTTTCAGGGGGCGGGAGAACACTGAAGCTTTCTTT.